The present entry profiles one TCR beta chain with its context. Its antigen is not known. In germline, CDR1 is LNHNV, CDR2 YYDKDF (reference sequence). J gave up 1 base and V 0 bases, and 7 bases lay outside the gene matches. The length of the CDR3 is 18 residues. These data are taken from a study of T cell responses to AZD1222 COVID-19 vaccine. Study in general: Combined were second doses at about 4 or about 12 weeks. Study-level findings and limits: Following two doses of AZD1222, Spike-specific TCR breadth and depth rose.

Using immunoSEQ multiplex PCR, the repertoire was profiled, and TCRdb retains in-frame clones only, with some absent. The sample has 120,000 or so clones, approximately 88% seen once; the top ten hold approximately 1.5%. The sequence was obtained from an adult in good health. The sequencing used peripheral blood, collected on day 0 of AZD1222 vaccination. This chain links TRBV15 with TRBJ2-7; the match to TRBD2 covers 12 bases. CDR3 nucleotide sequence: TGTGCCACCAGCAGAGATGTCACTAGCGGGAGGATGTCCTACGAGCAGTACTTC. Its protein product is CATSRDVTSGRMSYEQYF.